Listed here are 18 T cell receptor beta chains from one sample, sequenced in a study of T-cell memory formation after mild COVID-19. In TCRdb, the 5' RACE reads were re-called with MiXCR into one record per CDR3 protein. The sample records under 550,000 distinct CDR3 sequences, roughly 18% being singletons. The specimen was PBMCs or a T cell subset sorted from them (not recorded which). The receptors derive from an adult woman who had mild COVID-19 (a few samples of this study predate the infection). Cell type and time point are not known.

This clonotype was seen more than once but under ten times. CDR3 DNA: TGTGCCAGCAGCTGGACCTTAGCGGGGGGGCCGGGAGAGACCCAGTACTTC. Translating gives CASSWTLAGGPGETQYF. This chain joins TRBV7-8 and TRBJ2-5; 11 nucleotides agree with TRBD2. Germline V gene lookup returns CDR1 SGHVS and CDR2 FQNEAQ. CDR3 length: 17 amino acids. J was trimmed by 4 bases and V by 4 bases; bases with no gene match: 11.

This clonotype was seen only a few times. The chain couples TRBV7-3 to TRBJ2-1; unclear D gene. The CDR3 totals 13 residues. V lost 2 bases, J lost 4 bases, and 6 bases lay in between. Germline V CDR1 and CDR2: SGHTA, FQGTGA. CDR3 residues: CASSLEQYNEQFF. CDR3 DNA sequence: TGTGCCAGCAGCTTAGAACAGTACAATGAGCAGTTCTTC.

This clonotype was detected only a few times. This sequence joins TRBV5-6 and TRBJ1-6, with 7 bases fitting TRBD1. CDR3 length: 13 residues. Germline assignment: CDR1 SGHDT and CDR2 YYEEEE. V lost 4 bases to trimming and J lost 14 bases; unmatched junction nucleotides: 9. The CDR3 sequence is CASSAGQLSALHF. CDR3 coding DNA: TGTGCCAGCAGCGCGGGACAGCTGTCGGCCCTCCACTTT.

Of note for this clonotype: A read error may produce the germline difference seen at one junction end. The rearrangement uses TRBV18 and TRBJ2-1; the match to TRBD1 covers 9 bases. CDR1 is KGHSH, CDR2 LQKENI, per germline. The CDR3 runs 15 residues. The CDR3 loop is CAGSPPGQGIGEQFF. The DNA of the CDR3 is TGTGCCGGCTCACCACCTGGACAGGGGATCGGTGAGCAGTTCTTC.

This chain joins TRBV6-2 or TRBV6-3 and TRBJ2-1; 8 nucleotides agree with TRBD2. Trimming removed 6 bases from V and 15 bases from J; junction bases left unmatched: 10. Germline CDR1 and CDR2: MNHEY and SVGEGT. The CDR3 has 12 residues. This chain's CDR3 is CASRSNGRAPFF. DNA of the CDR3: TGTGCCAGCAGATCGAACGGGAGGGCGCCGTTCTTC.

The table lists this clonotype with many counts. The V and J genes are TRBV27 and TRBJ2-1, with 10 bases matching TRBD2. The germline gives CDR1 MNHEY, CDR2 SMNVEV (reference sequence). Trimming cost V 5 bases and J 7 bases; bases outside gene matches: 8. The CDR3 loop spans 15 amino acids. This CDR3 reads CASSGGLAAGNEQFF. The CDR3 DNA reads TGTGCCAGCAGTGGCGGACTAGCGGCTGGTAATGAGCAGTTCTTC.

This clonotype was observed a few times. The V call is TRBV6-2 or TRBV6-3, the J call TRBJ1-5; 8 positions agree with TRBD1. Germline values: CDR1 MNHEY, CDR2 SVGEGT. With V trimmed by 0 bases and J by 1 base, 11 bases remained unmatched. This CDR3 contains 19 residues. CDR3 nucleotide sequence: TGTGCCAGCAGTTACTCGAAGAGGACAGGGATTGAAAGCAATCAGCCCCAGCATTTT. Protein sequence: CASSYSKRTGIESNQPQHF.

This clonotype was found a few times. This chain links TRBV7-8 with TRBJ1-1; possibly TRBD1 for D (6 bases). The V end lost 4 bases, the J end lost 1 base, and 13 bases lay between the germline ends. CDR3 size: 15 residues. CDR1 SGHVS and CDR2 FQNEAQ come from the germline V gene. CDR3 DNA: TGTGCCAGCAGCTCCTACAGGGCGGGGAACACTGAAGCTTTCTTT. Translating gives CASSSYRAGNTEAFF.

This clonotype turned up a few times. V usage is TRBV7-9 and J usage is TRBJ2-5; D gene unclear. V was shortened by 7 bases and J by 4 bases, with 19 bases between the two germline ends. The CDR3 extends over 15 amino acids. Germline assignment: CDR1 SEHNR and CDR2 FQNEAQ (reference sequence). CDR3 region: CASTPRLTDGETQYF. The CDR3 nucleotides are TGTGCCAGCACCCCCCGTCTGACCGACGGAGAGACCCAGTACTTC.

A note on this clonotype: At one end, the junction sequence differs from germline, possibly due to a read error. The chain couples TRBV5-4 to TRBJ1-2, with D tentatively TRBD1 (5 bases). This CDR3 comprises 13 residues. In germline, CDR1 is SGHNT, CDR2 YYREEE (reference sequence). The CDR3 reads CASSLGQLPSTNF. The CDR3 DNA follows: TGTGCCAGCAGCTTGGGACAGCTTCCCTCCACGAACTTC.

The rearrangement joins TRBV5-1 to TRBJ1-1; perhaps TRBD1 as D (6 bases). The V end lost 4 bases, the J end lost 4 bases, and 14 bases lay between the germline ends. The CDR3 is made up of 14 amino acids. From germline, CDR1 is SGHRS and CDR2 YFSETQ. The CDR3 coding sequence is TGCGCCAGCAGCGAGGAGGGGGTCGGCACTGAAGCTTTCTTT. Translation gives CASSEEGVGTEAFF.

The genes are TRBV27 and TRBJ2-2; D not certain. Trimming removed 6 bases at V and 3 bases at J, with 14 bases between. In germline, CDR1 is MNHEY, CDR2 SMNVEV (reference sequence). CDR3 length: 15 residues. The CDR3 region is CASRMTMVHTGELFF. CDR3 bases: TGTGCCAGCAGAATGACGATGGTTCACACCGGGGAGCTGTTTTTT.

The chain is built from TRBV4-3 and TRBJ2-1, with TRBD2 identical over 13 bases. The CDR3 is 16 amino acids. Trimming cost V 2 bases and J 7 bases; bases outside gene matches: 5. CDR1 is LGHNA and CDR2 is YSLEER in the germline V gene. The CDR3 here is CASSQPGLAGTNEQFF. CDR3 coding DNA: TGCGCCAGCAGCCAACCGGGACTAGCGGGAACTAATGAGCAGTTCTTC.

Only a few counts were recorded for this clonotype. CDR3 DNA sequence: TGCGCCAGCAGCCACCGACCCGGTGTAGATCAGCCCCAGCATTTT. It yields the protein CASSHRPGVDQPQHF. The chain couples TRBV4-1 to TRBJ1-5; D not resolved. CDR1 MGHRA and CDR2 YSYEKL come from the germline V gene. Trimming left V 3 bases short and J 5 bases short, with 14 bases between. The CDR3 covers 15 residues.

This clonotype was observed a few times. The chain employs TRBV7-8 and TRBJ2-3; 10 nucleotides align to TRBD2. Trimming cost V 5 bases and J 2 bases; bases outside gene matches: 10. CDR1 SGHVS and CDR2 FQNEAQ come from the germline V gene. This CDR3 region has 17 residues. In DNA, the CDR3 is TGTGCCAGCAGCCACAAGCGGGAGGGATCGGTCACAGATACGCAGTATTTT. This codes for CASSHKREGSVTDTQYF.

V is TRBV6-2 or TRBV6-3 and J is TRBJ2-3; 7 bases fit TRBD1. Germline V gene lookup returns CDR1 MNHEY and CDR2 SVGEGT. V lost 6 bases and J lost 2; bases outside the gene matches: 5. The CDR3 runs to 14 residues. The DNA for the CDR3 is TGTGCCAGCAGCTGGGGACAGCCCACAGATACGCAGTATTTT. It translates to CASSWGQPTDTQYF.

This clonotype was counted between two and nine times. The rearrangement links TRBV20-1 to TRBJ2-5; the D is unclear. With 5 bases removed from V and 5 bases from J, the gap between germline ends came to 18 bases. This CDR3 has 14 residues. CDR1 is DFQATT and CDR2 is SNEGSKA in the germline V gene (reference sequence). The chain's CDR3 is CSAPLYSLGETQYF. CDR3 in DNA: TGCAGTGCTCCCCTCTACAGCCTGGGGGAGACCCAGTACTTC.

CDR3 coding DNA: TGCGCCAGCAGCCAAGTCGGAGACGCCAATAGCAATCAGCCCCAGCATTTT. Amino acids: CASSQVGDANSNQPQHF. V gene TRBV4-1 combines with J gene TRBJ1-5, with D unresolved. V was cut by 1 base and J by 0 bases, with 13 bases left in between. The CDR3 covers 17 residues. Germline assignment: CDR1 MGHRA and CDR2 YSYEKL.